These 6 T cell receptor beta chains originate from one sample sequenced in a study of post-analysis software for immune sequencing data. Study outcomes and limitations: Patients had higher frequencies than controls of four to six TRBV segments, including TRBV5-6, TRBV5-1 and TRBV20-1.

The TCR beta cDNA libraries carried unique molecular identifiers. TCRdb itself ran the PCR reads through MiXCR, one entry per CDR3 protein. The sample records roughly 570,000 distinct CDR3 sequences, around 31% being singletons. No antigen is known for these receptors. Sequencing was done on a sample of blood. The receptors were sampled from a girl under 18 with multiple sclerosis.

This rearrangement joins TRBV6-5 to TRBJ1-1; D perhaps matches TRBD1 (6 bases). V lost 2 bases and J 1 base, leaving 8 bases between the germline ends. The CDR3 contains 14 residues. Per germline, CDR1 MNHEY and CDR2 SVGAGI. CDR3 region: CASSYVQGNTEAFF. The CDR3 nucleotides read TGTGCCAGCAGTTACGTACAGGGGAACACTGAAGCTTTCTTT.

V and J are TRBV10-3 and TRBJ2-3; D is undetermined. V gave up 4 bases and J gave up 1 base, with 9 bases separating them. Germline V gives CDR1 ENHRY, CDR2 SYGVKD. The CDR3 extends over 14 amino acids. In DNA form, the CDR3 reads TGTGCCATCAGTGGAAAGGACGGCACAGATACGCAGTATTTT. Its translation: CAISGKDGTDTQYF.

With regard to this clonotype: One end of the junction fails to match germline, which may point to a read error. This chain links TRBV7-2 with TRBJ2-5; D perhaps matches TRBD1 (6 bases). The germline CDR1 and CDR2 sequences are SGHTA and FQGNSA. This CDR3 contains 13 residues. This CDR3 is CASSLDRQETQVF. CDR3 sequence (DNA): TGTGCCAGCAGCCTAGACAGGCAAGAGACCCAGGTCTTC.

The table lists this clonotype with a few counts. This chain links TRBV5-1 with TRBJ1-2; no reliable D call. Germline CDR1 is SGHRS and CDR2 is YFSETQ. The CDR3 totals 13 residues. Trimming cost V 4 bases and J 2 bases, with 9 bases left between them. The CDR3 reads CASSHDGNYGYTF. In DNA form, the CDR3 reads TGCGCCAGCAGCCACGACGGGAACTATGGCTACACCTTC.

The chain employs TRBV10-3 and TRBJ2-7; D possibly corresponds to TRBD2 (5 bases). This CDR3 spans 13 amino acids. V was trimmed by 4 bases and J by 3 bases, leaving 10 bases between them. The V gene's germline CDR1 is ENHRY and CDR2 SYGVKD. CDR3 DNA sequence: TGTGCCATCAGTGGGAGGCTTAACTACGAGCAGTACTTC. Residues: CAISGRLNYEQYF.

This clonotype has a handful of counts. V and J are TRBV5-1 and TRBJ1-6, with 7 nucleotides matching TRBD1. Germline V lookup: CDR1 SGHRS, CDR2 YFSETQ. Trimming at V came to 0 bases and at J to 8 bases, leaving 8 bases not matched to a gene. The CDR3 extends over 16 amino acids. The CDR3 loop is CASSLGQGPPHSPLHF. CDR3 DNA: TGCGCCAGCAGCTTGGGACAGGGCCCCCCTCATTCACCCCTCCACTTT. Looking up the rest from reference TRBV5-1 and TRBJ1-6 gives the full variable domain: KAGVTQTPRYLIKTRGQQVTLSCSPISGHRSVSWYQQTPGQGLQFLFEYFSETQRNKGNFPGRFSGRQFSNSRSEMNVSTLELGDSALYLCASSLGQGPPHSPLHFGNGTRLTVT.